Reported below is one TCR beta chain. Its target is unknown. HIV-negative, healthy adults without recent acute infections or vaccinations were the donors. Researchers partitioned CD4+ cells into CD45RA+ naive and CD45RA-negative memory subsets. This sample is drawn from a study of shared clonotypes between healthy human individuals. Study findings and constraints: Non-shared clonotypes showed lower generation probabilities than clonotypes common to all four donors. Around 4.7% was the fraction of naive CD4 clonotypes found shared across a few donors.

V lost 1 base to trimming and J lost 2 bases, with 15 bases between them. The CDR3 loop spans 17 amino acids. Germline V CDR1 and CDR2: PRHDT, FYEKMQ (reference sequence). The table came from immunoSEQ multiplex PCR; TCRdb's copy has only in-frame clones and leaves some out. The sample contains 2.3 million or so clones, more than 85% of which appear only once. What was sequenced was naive CD4+ T cells from PBMCs. Stated subset: CD45RA+ positively selected. The chain is built from TRBV13 and TRBJ2-1, with no clear D. The source of this sequence is a man between 18 and 35 years old in good health. Some clones in this sample may be carry-over from other donors' samples. This CDR3 is CASSLALSRGAYNEQFF. Here the CDR3 DNA reads TGTGCCAGCAGCTTAGCCCTTAGCCGTGGAGCCTACAATGAGCAGTTCTTC.